One and the same sample provided the 13 T cell receptor beta chains below, sequenced in a study of T cell changes during pregnancy in multiple sclerosis. Using immunoSEQ multiplex PCR, the repertoire was profiled, and TCRdb retains in-frame clones only, with some absent. The sample records tens of thousands of clones, approximately 92% being singletons. The material sequenced was peripheral blood, taken in the second trimester of pregnancy. These receptors came from a female donor with multiple sclerosis, enrolled in a pregnancy study.

The rearrangement links TRBV19 to TRBJ2-6; 7 bases fit TRBD1. CDR1 and CDR2 from the germline V gene are LNHDA and SQIVND (reference sequence). The CDR3 consists of 16 residues. Trimming cost V 10 bases and J 0 bases; bases outside gene matches: 9. As DNA, the CDR3 is TGTGCCACTGGGGACAGCTTTCTCTCTGGGGCCAACGTCCTGACTTTC. This gives the protein CATGDSFLSGANVLTF.

This rearrangement joins TRBV5-1 to TRBJ2-5; 10 positions match TRBD2. Trimming removed 0 bases from V and 5 bases from J; junction bases left unmatched: 7. This CDR3 region has 16 residues. CDR1 is SGHRS and CDR2 is YFSETQ in the germline V gene. CDR3 DNA: TGCGCCAGCAGCTTGGGGCCTAGCGGGAGTAGGGAGACCCAGTACTTC. It encodes CASSLGPSGSRETQYF.

The rearrangement uses TRBV27 and TRBJ2-1; 9 bases map to TRBD2. The CDR3 is made up of 15 amino acids. V dropped 1 base and J dropped 9; count of bases not matched to a gene: 7. Germline CDR1 reads MNHEY; CDR2 reads SMNVEV (reference sequence). The CDR3 loop is CASSLFGTSTPEQFF. CDR3 DNA sequence: TGTGCCAGCAGTTTATTTGGGACTAGCACCCCTGAGCAGTTCTTC.

The gene calls are TRBV7-3 and TRBJ2-1; 7 bases match TRBD1. Germline CDR1 is SGHTA and CDR2 is FQGTGA. Losses at the gene ends were 2 bases for V and 3 bases for J; bases not matched to a gene: 4. The CDR3 sequence is 15 residues long. CDR3 residues: CASSLGDSNYNEQFF. The CDR3, as DNA: TGTGCCAGCAGCTTAGGGGACAGTAACTACAATGAGCAGTTCTTC.

The V gene is TRBV5-1, the J gene TRBJ2-5; the D gene is possibly TRBD2 (5 bases). The CDR3 is 14 amino acids. Trimming pared 4 bases from V and 0 bases from J, leaving 10 bases between. From germline, CDR1 is SGHRS and CDR2 YFSETQ. The CDR3 bases are TGCGCCAGCAGCCTAGAGCGGAACCAAGAGACCCAGTACTTC. It is translated as CASSLERNQETQYF. The full variable domain, rest sourced from reference TRBV5-1 and TRBJ2-5, is KAGVTQTPRYLIKTRGQQVTLSCSPISGHRSVSWYQQTPGQGLQFLFEYFSETQRNKGNFPGRFSGRQFSNSRSEMNVSTLELGDSALYLCASSLERNQETQYFGPGTRLLVL.

This sequence joins TRBV27 and TRBJ2-7, with D perhaps matching TRBD1 (5 bases). CDR1 is MNHEY and CDR2 is SMNVEV in the germline V gene (reference sequence). The CDR3 is 14 amino acids. The ends were cut back, 4 bases at V and 0 bases at J, with 10 bases in the middle. The CDR3 coding sequence is TGTGCCAGCAGTTCTCAGGGTAGCTCCTACGAGCAGTACTTC. This codes for CASSSQGSSYEQYF.

This chain links TRBV15 with TRBJ1-5; D remains ambiguous. The germline V gene encodes CDR1 LNHNV and CDR2 YYDKDF (reference sequence). The CDR3 length is 16 residues. V gave up 0 bases and J gave up 3 bases, with 12 bases separating them. The CDR3 sequence: CATSRDRAGLNQPQHF. The DNA of the CDR3 is TGTGCCACCAGCAGAGATAGGGCAGGACTCAATCAGCCCCAGCATTTT.

This chain connects TRBV6-1 to TRBJ1-5; D is unclear. This CDR3 region has 14 residues. Looked up from germline, CDR1 is MNHNS and CDR2 is SASEGT. The V and J ends lost 7 bases and 2 bases respectively, with 12 bases between them. The CDR3 spells CASIIQEGNQPQHF. For the CDR3, the DNA is TGTGCCAGCATCATCCAGGAGGGCAATCAGCCCCAGCATTTT.

This rearrangement joins TRBV5-4 to TRBJ2-7; TRBD1 matches 8 bases. CDR1 and CDR2 from the germline V gene are SGHNT and YYREEE (reference sequence). V dropped 4 bases and J dropped 6; count of bases not matched to a gene: 9. This CDR3 has 14 amino acids. CDR3 protein: CASSSQGAPGEQYF. In DNA form, the CDR3 reads TGTGCCAGCAGCAGCCAGGGGGCGCCGGGCGAGCAGTACTTC.

The chain couples TRBV27 to TRBJ1-2, with 7 bases matching TRBD1. After removal of 1 base from V and 8 bases from J, the junction contained 10 bases not matched to a gene. The CDR3 loop spans 15 amino acids. Germline assignment: CDR1 MNHEY and CDR2 SMNVEV (reference sequence). CDR3 in amino acids: CASSLLAGRGGGYTF. The CDR3 nucleotides read TGTGCCAGCAGTTTATTAGCAGGGCGAGGGGGCGGCTACACCTTC.

V and J are TRBV27 and TRBJ2-2, with TRBD1 identical over 9 bases. The junction had 9 bases not matched to a gene; V was cut back by 6 bases and J by 4 bases. The CDR3 is 16 amino acids. Germline V gives CDR1 MNHEY, CDR2 SMNVEV (reference sequence). The CDR3 DNA reads TGTGCCAGCAGGAAAACAGGGGGCGCGAGCACCGGGGAGCTGTTTTTT. Residues: CASRKTGGASTGELFF.

This chain links TRBV30 with TRBJ1-2; D call uncertain. The CDR3 covers 12 residues. Trimming removed 0 bases at V and 4 bases at J, with 6 bases between. Germline V gene data show CDR1 as GTSNPN and CDR2 as SVGIG (reference sequence). The CDR3 coding sequence is TGTGCCTGGAGTGTAACTCCCTATGGCTACACCTTC. Its protein is CAWSVTPYGYTF.

V gene TRBV13 combines with J gene TRBJ1-2, with 7 bases fitting TRBD1. V gave up 2 bases and J gave up 6 bases; unmatched junction bases: 9. CDR3 length: 15 amino acids. Per the germline V gene, CDR1 is PRHDT and CDR2 is FYEKMQ (reference sequence). The CDR3 DNA follows: TGTGCCAGCAGCTTAACTCCCACAGGGGAGGATGGCTACACCTTC. Its translation is CASSLTPTGEDGYTF.